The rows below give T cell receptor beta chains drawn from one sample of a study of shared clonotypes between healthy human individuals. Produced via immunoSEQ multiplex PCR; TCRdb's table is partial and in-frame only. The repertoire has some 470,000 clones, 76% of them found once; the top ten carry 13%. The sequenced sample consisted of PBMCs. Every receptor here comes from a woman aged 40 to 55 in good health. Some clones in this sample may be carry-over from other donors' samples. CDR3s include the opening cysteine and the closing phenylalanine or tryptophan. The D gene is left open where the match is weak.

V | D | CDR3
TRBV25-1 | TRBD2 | CASSGGLATSEQFF
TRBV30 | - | CAGEQVEAFF
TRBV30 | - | CAWSIQITSYEQYF
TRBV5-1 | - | CASSLDRQKYEQYF
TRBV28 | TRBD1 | CASWDRGRGNTIYF
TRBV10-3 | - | CAISEGVGNQPQHF
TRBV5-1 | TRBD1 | CASSFEGARTDTQYF
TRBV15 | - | CATSSRPLTGANVLTF
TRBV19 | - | CASSIGGGANTEAFF
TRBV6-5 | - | CASSGTRNEQFF
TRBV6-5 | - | CASSPDRTNIQYF
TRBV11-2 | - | CASSLDTGYNYGYTF